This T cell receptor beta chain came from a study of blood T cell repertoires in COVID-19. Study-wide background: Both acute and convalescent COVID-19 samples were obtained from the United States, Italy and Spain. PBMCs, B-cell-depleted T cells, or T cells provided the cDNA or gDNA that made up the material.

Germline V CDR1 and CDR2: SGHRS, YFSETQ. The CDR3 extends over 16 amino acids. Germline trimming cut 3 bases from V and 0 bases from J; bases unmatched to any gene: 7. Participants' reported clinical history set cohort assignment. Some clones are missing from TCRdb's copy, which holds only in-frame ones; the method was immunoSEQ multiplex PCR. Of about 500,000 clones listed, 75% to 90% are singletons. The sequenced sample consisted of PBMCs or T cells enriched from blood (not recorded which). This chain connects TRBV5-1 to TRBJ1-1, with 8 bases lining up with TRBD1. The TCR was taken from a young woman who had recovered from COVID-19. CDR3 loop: CASSSGQVNMNTEAFF. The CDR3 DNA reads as TGCGCCAGCAGCTCGGGACAGGTAAACATGAACACTGAAGCTTTCTTT.